This TCR beta chain is from a study of cytomegalovirus exposure and HLA in healthy donors. The study's findings and limits: TCR beta V- and J-gene trimming was later associated with a missense DCLRE1C variant.

The PCR used 60 Vbeta and 13 Jbeta primers. Measured with immunoSEQ multiplex PCR; TCRdb has only the in-frame clones, and not every one. This table has some 140,000 clones, approximately 80% appearing once. This clone was seen many times. Its antigen remains unknown. CDR3 length: 15 residues. The germline V gene encodes CDR1 ENHRY and CDR2 SYGVKD. Trimming removed 2 bases from V and 7 bases from J; junction bases left unmatched: 3. This TCR was sampled from a man aged 35 to 55 in good health and CMV-seronegative. The chain carries TRBV10-3 and TRBJ1-6; 9 bases are shared with TRBD1. Sequenced input: PBMCs. CDR3 region: CAISEPGTGNSPLHF. In DNA form, the CDR3 reads TGTGCCATCAGTGAGCCCGGGACAGGGAATTCACCCCTCCACTTT.